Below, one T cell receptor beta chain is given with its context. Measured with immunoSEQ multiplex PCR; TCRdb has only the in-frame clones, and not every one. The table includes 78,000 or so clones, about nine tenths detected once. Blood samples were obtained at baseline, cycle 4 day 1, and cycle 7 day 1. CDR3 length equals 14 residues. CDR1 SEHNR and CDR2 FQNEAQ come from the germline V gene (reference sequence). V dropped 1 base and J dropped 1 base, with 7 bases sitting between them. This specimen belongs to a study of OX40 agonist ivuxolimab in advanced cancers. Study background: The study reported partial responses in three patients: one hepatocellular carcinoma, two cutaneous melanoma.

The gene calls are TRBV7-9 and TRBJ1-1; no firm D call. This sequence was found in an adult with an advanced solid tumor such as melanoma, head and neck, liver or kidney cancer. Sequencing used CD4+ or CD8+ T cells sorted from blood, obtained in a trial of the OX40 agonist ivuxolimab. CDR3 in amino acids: CASSLEGANTEAFF. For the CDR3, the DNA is TGTGCCAGCAGCTTAGAGGGCGCGAACACTGAAGCTTTCTTT.